Listed below are T cell receptor beta chains from one sample, sequenced in a study of shared clonotypes between healthy human individuals. Clones were read by immunoSEQ multiplex PCR, and TCRdb kept only the in-frame ones, dropping some. The sample has about 650,000 clones; around 95% are singletons. The material sequenced was naive CD8+ T cells sorted from blood. Receptor source: a woman between 25 and 40 years old in good health. The CDR3 runs from the conserved cysteine through the conserved F or W. Each record gives: clone size, J gene, V gene, D gene, CDR3 DNA, CDR3 protein. The D gene is left open where the match is weak. A clone size is listed for some rows: how often the clone was seen (once, few, many), or a class if it is expanded.

>few|TRBJ1-1|TRBV9|.
TGTGCCAGCAGCGCCCCCCCCTCGACTGAAGCTTTCTTT
CASSAPPSTEAFF
>.|TRBJ2-1|TRBV9|.
TGTGCCAGCAGCGTTGCGGAGTACAATGAGCAGTTCTTC
CASSVAEYNEQFF
>once|TRBJ2-5|TRBV27|TRBD2
TGTGCCAGCAGTATCCTAGCGGGAGGCCTTCAAGAGACCCAGTACTTC
CASSILAGGLQETQYF
>.|TRBJ2-1|TRBV5-6|TRBD2
TGTGCCAGCAGTTATCCGGGACTAGCGAGGAATGAGCAGTTCTTC
CASSYPGLARNEQFF
>.|TRBJ2-7|TRBV19|TRBD2
TGTGCCAGTAGTAGCGGGAGCGGGTACGAGCAGTACTTC
CASSSGSGYEQYF
>.|TRBJ1-5|TRBV19|TRBD1
TGTGCCAGTGGACAGGGGAGCAATCAGCCCCAGCATTTT
CASGQGSNQPQHF
>.|TRBJ2-2|TRBV6-6|.
TGTGCCAGCAGTTATATTATGGGGGAGCTGTTTTTT
CASSYIMGELFF
>.|TRBJ2-1|TRBV5-4|.
TGTGCCAGCAGCTTGGTCAGAAATGAGCAGTTCTTC
CASSLVRNEQFF
>.|TRBJ1-1|TRBV29-1|.
TGCAGCGTTGAAGATCCCTCCGGATCCGACCCTGAAGCTTTCTTT
CSVEDPSGSDPEAFF
>.|TRBJ1-4|TRBV6-6|.
TGTGCCAGCAGTTACTCTCAGGGGACTAATGAAAAACTGTTTTTT
CASSYSQGTNEKLFF
>.|TRBJ2-7|TRBV27|TRBD1
TGTGCCAGCAGTCTACAGGGGTCCGGCTACGAGCAGTACTTC
CASSLQGSGYEQYF
>.|TRBJ2-2|TRBV9|.
TGTGCCAGCAGCATGAGTACCGGGGAGCTGTTTTTT
CASSMSTGELFF
>.|TRBJ2-3|TRBV28|TRBD2
TGTGCCAGCATTCCGGGACTAGCGTGGACAGATACGCAGTATTTT
CASIPGLAWTDTQYF
>.|TRBJ1-5|TRBV6-1|TRBD1
TGTGCCAGCAGTGAGGGGACAGAATGGCATCAGCCCCAGCATTTT
CASSEGTEWHQPQHF
>.|TRBJ1-4|TRBV19|.
TGTGCCAGTAGCAAGGGAGGTGAAAAACTGTTTTTT
CASSKGGEKLFF
>.|TRBJ2-1|TRBV28|.
TGTGCCAGCAGTTCATCAGGCAATGAGCAGTTCTTC
CASSSSGNEQFF
>.|TRBJ1-4|TRBV11-2|.
TGTGCCAGCAGCTTAATGGGGTCACTGTTTTTT
CASSLMGSLFF
>once|TRBJ2-7|TRBV10-3|.
TGTGCCATCAGTTGGGACCGCTACTACGAGCAGTACTTC
CAISWDRYYEQYF
>.|TRBJ2-7|TRBV5-4|.
TGTGCCAGCAGCTTGGCCCGTGGTGGGGGCGAGCAGTACTTC
CASSLARGGGEQYF
>.|TRBJ1-2|TRBV28|TRBD1
TGTGCCAGCAGTTTCTCCTCGAAGGGGGCAGGGTTCGATGGCTACACCTTC
CASSFSSKGAGFDGYTF
>.|TRBJ1-2|TRBV9|.
TGTGCCAGCAGCGTATGGGGGAACAGCGGAGCTGATGGCTACACCTTC
CASSVWGNSGADGYTF
>.|TRBJ1-1|TRBV30|.
TGTGCCTGGAGTGTCAGTGGGGGCACTGAAGCTTTCTTT
CAWSVSGGTEAFF
>.|TRBJ2-3|TRBV7-2|TRBD2
TGTGCCAGCAGCTCAACCGGACTAGCGGGAGACGGAGATACGCAGTATTTT
CASSSTGLAGDGDTQYF
>.|TRBJ2-3|TRBV19|.
TGTGCCAGTAGTATAGTAGACACGCCTGGCACAGATACGCAGTATTTT
CASSIVDTPGTDTQYF
>.|TRBJ2-2|TRBV28|TRBD1
TGTGCCAGCACCCCTGGGGGGACAGGGGGCGTAGGGCCCATCGGGGAGCTGTTTTTT
CASTPGGTGGVGPIGELFF
>once|TRBJ1-1|TRBV7-9|.
TGTGCCAGCAGCTTAGTGCAGGGCCGCACTGAAGCTTTCTTT
CASSLVQGRTEAFF
>.|TRBJ1-2|TRBV28|.
TGTGCCAGCAGTTTAACGGGCAGGAACTATGGCTACACCTTC
CASSLTGRNYGYTF
>.|TRBJ1-1|TRBV6-1|.
TGTGCCAGCAGGGGAGAAAAAGCTTTCTTT
CASRGEKAFF
>.|TRBJ2-1|TRBV6-5|TRBD2
TGTGCCAGCAGTAAGGGACTAGCGGGTTCCAATGAGCAGTTCTTC
CASSKGLAGSNEQFF
>.|TRBJ1-1|TRBV27|TRBD1
TGTGCCAGCAGTCAAGGACAGGGTGAAGCTTTCTTT
CASSQGQGEAFF
>.|TRBJ2-7|TRBV7-9|.
TGTGCCAGCAGCTACCCTTATCCCCACGAGCAGTACTTC
CASSYPYPHEQYF
>.|TRBJ2-2|TRBV5-6|.
TGTGCCAGCAGCTTCCAGGGAAGCACCGGGGAGCTGTTTTTT
CASSFQGSTGELFF
>.|TRBJ2-7|TRBV5-6|.
TGTGCCAGCAGCTTGGAGCAGGGATCCGAGCAGTACTTC
CASSLEQGSEQYF
>once|TRBJ2-1|TRBV28|.
TGTGCCAGCAGTTTCGCAACCGGGTCCGTCAATGAGCAGTTCTTC
CASSFATGSVNEQFF
>.|TRBJ1-6|TRBV6-4|TRBD1
TGTGCCAGCAGTGAAACAGGGGGCGCGGGTAATTCACCCCTCCACTTT
CASSETGGAGNSPLHF
>once|TRBJ2-3|TRBV19|.
TGTGCCAGTAGCCTCGGACAGTCCAGCACAGATACGCAGTATTTT
CASSLGQSSTDTQYF
>few|TRBJ2-7|TRBV2|.
TGTGCCAGCCTCCCCAGTGGATCTCACTACGAGCAGTACTTC
CASLPSGSHYEQYF
>.|TRBJ1-2|TRBV27|.
TGTGCCAGCAGTTTTGGGCAGGACTATGGCTACACCTTC
CASSFGQDYGYTF
>.|TRBJ2-1|TRBV21-1|.
TGTGCCAGCAGCAAAAGCCGAGATAAGATCGTACAGGGGAATGAGCAGTTCTTC
CASSKSRDKIVQGNEQFF
>.|TRBJ2-2|TRBV7-9|.
TGTGCCAGCAGAATAGGAGGCGGGGAGCTGTTTTTT
CASRIGGGELFF
>.|TRBJ2-7|TRBV13|.
TGTGCCAGCAGCTTAGGGGGACACGGAAGCCCCTACGAGCAGTACTTC
CASSLGGHGSPYEQYF
>.|TRBJ2-7|TRBV28|TRBD2
TGTGCCAGCAGTCTACCGACTAGCGGGAGTGGCTACGAGCAGTACTTC
CASSLPTSGSGYEQYF
>.|TRBJ2-7|TRBV29-1|.
TGCAGCGTTGAAGAGAGGTCGGGTTACGAGCAGTACTTC
CSVEERSGYEQYF
>.|TRBJ1-2|TRBV15|TRBD1
TGTGCCACCAGCAGAGATCGGGGACAGGGAAGCTATGGCTACACCTTC
CATSRDRGQGSYGYTF
>.|TRBJ2-5|TRBV28|TRBD2
TGTGCCAGCAGTTGGACTAGCGGGATAGCAAGCCAAGAGACCCAGTACTTC
CASSWTSGIASQETQYF
>.|TRBJ1-5|TRBV19|TRBD1
TGTGCCAGTAGGCCGGGACAGGGCAATCAGCCCCAGCATTTT
CASRPGQGNQPQHF
>.|TRBJ2-7|TRBV10-3|.
TGTGCCATCAGTGGGGAGCAATCCTACGAGCAGTACTTC
CAISGEQSYEQYF
>.|TRBJ2-7|TRBV5-6|TRBD2
TGTGCCAGCAGCTTGTCTACTAGCGGCTTCTACGAGCAGTACTTC
CASSLSTSGFYEQYF
>.|TRBJ2-2|TRBV27|TRBD2
TGTGCCAGCAGTCCCGAGACTAGCAGAACCGGGGAGCTGTTTTTT
CASSPETSRTGELFF
>.|TRBJ2-7|TRBV27|TRBD2
TGTGCCAGCAGTTTTGGCGGGAGGGCCCTCGAGCAGTACTTC
CASSFGGRALEQYF
>.|TRBJ2-7|TRBV6-1|TRBD2
TGTGCCAGCAGTGAATACGGGGGGGCGGACGAGCAGTACTTC
CASSEYGGADEQYF
>.|TRBJ2-7|TRBV6-1|TRBD2
TGTGCCAGTGGGACTAGCGGGAGTTACGAGCAGTACTTC
CASGTSGSYEQYF